This TCR beta chain was observed in a study of vaccination effects on CD4 cells after COVID-19. The study, taken as a whole, reports: Clonal contraction was marked in infection- and vaccine-induced clones late after vaccination.

Germline values: CDR1 SNHLY, CDR2 FYNNEI. The CDR3 is 15 residues long. Trimming left V 2 bases short and J 6 bases short, with 14 bases between. Assay used: immunoSEQ multiplex PCR; TCRdb lists only in-frame clones, some missing. This table has more than 45,000 clones, about 83% appearing once. Remarks on this clone: As yet, its antigen is unknown.

Around day 10 of culture, CD4+ T cells were separated out. Days 3 and 7 saw half the medium replaced with IL-2 medium. This TCR was sampled from a human donor who received a COVID-19 vaccine. The material was CD4+ T cells from PBMCs cultured without peptide, obtained before COVID-19 vaccination. The chain recombines TRBV2 with TRBJ1-5; D not resolved. CDR3 coding DNA: TGTGCCAGCAGTGAACTGGGAACGAGTGGTCAGCCCCAGCATTTT. It is translated as CASSELGTSGQPQHF.